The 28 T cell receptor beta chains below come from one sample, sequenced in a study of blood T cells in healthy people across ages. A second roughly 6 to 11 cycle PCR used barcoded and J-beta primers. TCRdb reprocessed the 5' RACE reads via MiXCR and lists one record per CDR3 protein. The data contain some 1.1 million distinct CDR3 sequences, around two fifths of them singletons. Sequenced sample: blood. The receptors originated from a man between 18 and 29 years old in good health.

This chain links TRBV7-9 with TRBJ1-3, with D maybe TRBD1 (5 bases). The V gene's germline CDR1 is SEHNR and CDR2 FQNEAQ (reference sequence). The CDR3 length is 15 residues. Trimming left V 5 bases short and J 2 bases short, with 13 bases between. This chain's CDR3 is CASSPSIGAGNTIYF. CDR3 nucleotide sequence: TGTGCCAGCAGCCCCTCGATAGGGGCTGGAAACACCATATATTTT.

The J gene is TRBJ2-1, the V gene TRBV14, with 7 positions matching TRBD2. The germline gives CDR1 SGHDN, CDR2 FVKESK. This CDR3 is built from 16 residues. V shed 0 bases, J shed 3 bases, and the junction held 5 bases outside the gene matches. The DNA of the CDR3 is TGTGCCAGCAGCCAAGATCTGCCTAGCGGCTACAATGAGCAGTTCTTC. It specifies CASSQDLPSGYNEQFF.

For the CDR3, the DNA is TGCGCCAGCAGCCCCTTCGTAGGCAATCAGCCCCAGCATTTT. It translates to CASSPFVGNQPQHF. This chain joins TRBV4-3 and TRBJ1-5, with D uncertain. Germline-derived CDR1 and CDR2 are LGHNA and YSLEER. Trimming took off 4 bases at V and 2 bases at J, with 9 bases between the two ends. This CDR3 has 14 amino acids.

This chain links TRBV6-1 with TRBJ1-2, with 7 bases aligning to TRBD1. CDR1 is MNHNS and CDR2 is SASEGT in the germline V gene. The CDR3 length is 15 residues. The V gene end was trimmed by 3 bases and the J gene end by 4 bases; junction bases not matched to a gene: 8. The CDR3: CASSDPIRDSYGYTF. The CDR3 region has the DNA TGTGCCAGCAGTGACCCGATCCGGGACAGCTATGGCTACACCTTC.

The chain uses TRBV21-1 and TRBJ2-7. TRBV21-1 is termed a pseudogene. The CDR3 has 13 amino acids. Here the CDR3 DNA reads TGTGCCAGCAGCAAAGCGTGGGTCTACGAGCAGTACTTC. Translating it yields CASSKAWVYEQYF.

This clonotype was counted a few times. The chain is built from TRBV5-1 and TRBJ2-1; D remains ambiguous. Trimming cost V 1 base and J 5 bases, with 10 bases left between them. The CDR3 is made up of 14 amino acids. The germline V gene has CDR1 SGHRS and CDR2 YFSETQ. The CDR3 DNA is TGCGCCAGCAGCTTGAGTGGGCTAAACAATGAGCAGTTCTTC. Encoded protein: CASSLSGLNNEQFF.

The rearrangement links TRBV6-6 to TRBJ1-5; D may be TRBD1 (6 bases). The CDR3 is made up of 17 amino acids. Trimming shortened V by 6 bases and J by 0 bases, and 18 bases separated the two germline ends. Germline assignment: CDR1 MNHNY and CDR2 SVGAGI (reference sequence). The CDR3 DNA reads TGTGCCAGCAGCAAGGACAGAGACTCAAATAGCAATCAGCCCCAGCATTTT. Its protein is CASSKDRDSNSNQPQHF.

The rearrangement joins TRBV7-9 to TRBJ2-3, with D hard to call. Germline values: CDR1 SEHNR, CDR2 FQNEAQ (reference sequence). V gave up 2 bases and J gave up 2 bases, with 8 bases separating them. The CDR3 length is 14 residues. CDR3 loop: CASSLLAPTDTQYF. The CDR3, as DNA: TGTGCCAGCAGCTTACTCGCCCCCACAGATACGCAGTATTTT.

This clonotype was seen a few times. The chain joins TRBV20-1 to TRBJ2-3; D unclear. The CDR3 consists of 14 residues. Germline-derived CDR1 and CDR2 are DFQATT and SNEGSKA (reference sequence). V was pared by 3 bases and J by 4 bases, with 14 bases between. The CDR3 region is CSASSQAASDTQYF. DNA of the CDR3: TGCAGTGCTAGTAGTCAGGCTGCCTCAGATACGCAGTATTTT.

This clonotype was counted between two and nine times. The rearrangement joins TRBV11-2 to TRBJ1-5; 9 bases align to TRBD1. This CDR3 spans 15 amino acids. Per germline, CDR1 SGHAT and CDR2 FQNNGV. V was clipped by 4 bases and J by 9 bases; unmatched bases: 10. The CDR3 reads CASSSSGTGSMPQHF. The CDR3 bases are TGTGCCAGCAGCTCATCCGGGACAGGGTCTATGCCCCAGCATTTT.

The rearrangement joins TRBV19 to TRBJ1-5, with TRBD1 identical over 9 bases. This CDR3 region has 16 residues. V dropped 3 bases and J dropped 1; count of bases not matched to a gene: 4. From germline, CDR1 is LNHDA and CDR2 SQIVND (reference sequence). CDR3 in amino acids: CASSIEGQGSNQPQHF. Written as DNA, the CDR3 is TGTGCCAGTAGTATTGAAGGACAGGGGAGCAATCAGCCCCAGCATTTT.

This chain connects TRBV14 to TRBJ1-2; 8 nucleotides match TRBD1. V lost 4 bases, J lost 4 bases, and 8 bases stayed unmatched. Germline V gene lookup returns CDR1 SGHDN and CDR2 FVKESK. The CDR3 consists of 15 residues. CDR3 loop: CASSLARGPIYGYTF. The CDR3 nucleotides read TGTGCCAGCAGCCTCGCCAGGGGGCCGATCTATGGCTACACCTTC.

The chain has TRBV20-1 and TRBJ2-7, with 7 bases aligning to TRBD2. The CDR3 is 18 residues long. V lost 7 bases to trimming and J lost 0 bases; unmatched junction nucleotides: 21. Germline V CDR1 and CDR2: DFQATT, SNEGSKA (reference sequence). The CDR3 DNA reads TGCAGTGGGGACCGGGACTACATATTACAGAAAAGCTCCTACGAGCAGTACTTC. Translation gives CSGDRDYILQKSSYEQYF.

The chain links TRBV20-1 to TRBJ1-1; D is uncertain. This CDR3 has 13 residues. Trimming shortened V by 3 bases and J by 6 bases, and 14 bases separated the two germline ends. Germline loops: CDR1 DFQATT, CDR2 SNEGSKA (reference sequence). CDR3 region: CSARVRPPAEAFF. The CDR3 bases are TGCAGTGCTAGGGTACGACCCCCCGCTGAAGCTTTCTTT.

CDR3 protein: CASSADTAYGYTF. Written as DNA, the CDR3 is TGTGCCAGCAGCGCCGACACCGCCTATGGCTACACCTTC. The gene calls are TRBV28 and TRBJ1-2; D is ambiguous. Trimming stripped 6 bases from V and 4 bases from J, with 12 bases between. This CDR3 has 13 residues. CDR1 and CDR2 (germline): MDHEN, SYDVKM.

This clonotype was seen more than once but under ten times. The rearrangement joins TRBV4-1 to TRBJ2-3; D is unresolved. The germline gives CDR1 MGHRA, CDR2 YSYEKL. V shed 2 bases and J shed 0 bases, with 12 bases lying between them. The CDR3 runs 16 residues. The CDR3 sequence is CASSQLPRASTDTQYF. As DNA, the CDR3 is TGCGCCAGCAGCCAACTGCCCCGGGCTAGCACAGATACGCAGTATTTT.

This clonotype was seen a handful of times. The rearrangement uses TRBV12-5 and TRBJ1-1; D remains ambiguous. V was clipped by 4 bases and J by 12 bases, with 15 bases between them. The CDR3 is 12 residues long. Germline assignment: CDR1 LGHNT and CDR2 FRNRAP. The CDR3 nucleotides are TGTGCTAGTGGTTCCCCCCCGGGTCGGACTTTCTTT. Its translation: CASGSPPGRTFF.

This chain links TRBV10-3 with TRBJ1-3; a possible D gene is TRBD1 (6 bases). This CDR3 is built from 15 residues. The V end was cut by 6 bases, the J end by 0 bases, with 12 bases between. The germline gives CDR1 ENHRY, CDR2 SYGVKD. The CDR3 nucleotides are TGTGCCATCAGAAGGGACACAGCCTCTGGAAACACCATATATTTT. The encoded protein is CAIRRDTASGNTIYF.

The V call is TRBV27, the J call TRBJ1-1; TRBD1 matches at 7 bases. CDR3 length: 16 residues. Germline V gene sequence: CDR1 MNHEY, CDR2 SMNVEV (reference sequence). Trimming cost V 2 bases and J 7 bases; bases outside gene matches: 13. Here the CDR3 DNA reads TGTGCCAGCAGTTTAAGGCCCGGGACAGTGAAATTTGAAGCTTTCTTT. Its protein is CASSLRPGTVKFEAFF.

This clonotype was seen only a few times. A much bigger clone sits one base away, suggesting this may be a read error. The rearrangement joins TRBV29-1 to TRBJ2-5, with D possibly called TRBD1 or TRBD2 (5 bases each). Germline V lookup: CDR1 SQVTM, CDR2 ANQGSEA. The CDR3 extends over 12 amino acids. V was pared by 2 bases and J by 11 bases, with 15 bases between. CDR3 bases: TGCAGCGTTGAAAGAGCGGACAATGAGCAGTACTTC. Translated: CSVERADNEQYF.

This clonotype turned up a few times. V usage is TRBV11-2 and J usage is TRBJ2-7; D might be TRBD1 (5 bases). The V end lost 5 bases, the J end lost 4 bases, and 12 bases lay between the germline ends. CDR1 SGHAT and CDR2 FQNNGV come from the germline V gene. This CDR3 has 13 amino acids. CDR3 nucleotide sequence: TGTGCCAGCAGCAGCCCGGCAGGGTACGAGCAGTACTTC. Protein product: CASSSPAGYEQYF.

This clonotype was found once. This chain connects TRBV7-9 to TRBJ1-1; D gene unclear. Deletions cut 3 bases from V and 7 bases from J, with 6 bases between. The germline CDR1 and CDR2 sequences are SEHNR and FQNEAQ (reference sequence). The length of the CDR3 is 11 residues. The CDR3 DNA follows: TGTGCCAGCAGCTTTAGCCGTGAAGCTTTCTTT. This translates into CASSFSREAFF.

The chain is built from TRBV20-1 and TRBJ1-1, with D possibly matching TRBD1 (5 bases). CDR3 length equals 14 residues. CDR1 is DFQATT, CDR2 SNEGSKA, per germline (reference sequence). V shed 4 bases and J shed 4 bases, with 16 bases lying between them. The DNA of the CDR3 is TGCAGTGCTACCCTCGCGGGGCCCCGCACTGAAGCTTTCTTT. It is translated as CSATLAGPRTEAFF.

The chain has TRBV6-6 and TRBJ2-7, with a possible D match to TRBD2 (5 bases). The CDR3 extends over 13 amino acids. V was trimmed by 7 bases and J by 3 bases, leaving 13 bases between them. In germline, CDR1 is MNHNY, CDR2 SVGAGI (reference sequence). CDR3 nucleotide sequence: TGTGCCAGCACCCTAGCCCGGGACTACGAGCAGTACTTC. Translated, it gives CASTLARDYEQYF.

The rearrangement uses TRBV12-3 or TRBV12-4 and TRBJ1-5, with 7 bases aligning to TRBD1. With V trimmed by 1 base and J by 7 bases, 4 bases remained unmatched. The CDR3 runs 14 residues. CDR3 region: CASSLGRGGQPQHF. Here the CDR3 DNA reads TGTGCCAGCAGTTTAGGCAGGGGGGGACAGCCCCAGCATTTT.

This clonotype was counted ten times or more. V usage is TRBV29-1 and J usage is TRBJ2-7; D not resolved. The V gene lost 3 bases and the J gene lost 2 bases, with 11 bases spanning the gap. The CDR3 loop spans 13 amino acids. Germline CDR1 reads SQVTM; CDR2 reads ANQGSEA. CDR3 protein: CSVEKGRAYEQYF. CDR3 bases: TGCAGCGTTGAGAAGGGCAGAGCCTACGAGCAGTACTTC.

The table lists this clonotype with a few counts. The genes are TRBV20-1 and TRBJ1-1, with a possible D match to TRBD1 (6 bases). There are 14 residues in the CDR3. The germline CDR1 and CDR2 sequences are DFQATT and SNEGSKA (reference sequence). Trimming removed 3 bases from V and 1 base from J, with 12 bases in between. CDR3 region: CSARLGAKNTEAFF. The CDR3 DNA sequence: TGCAGTGCTAGGCTGGGGGCAAAGAACACTGAAGCTTTCTTT.

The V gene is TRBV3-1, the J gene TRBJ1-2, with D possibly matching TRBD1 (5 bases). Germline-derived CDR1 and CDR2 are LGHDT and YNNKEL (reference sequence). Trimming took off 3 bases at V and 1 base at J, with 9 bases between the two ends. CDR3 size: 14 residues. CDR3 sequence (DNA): TGTGCCAGCAGCCATGGGGGTATTAACTATGGCTACACCTTC. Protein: CASSHGGINYGYTF.